Each of the 23 T cell receptor beta chains below was sequenced from the same sample in a study of CD8+ T cells in alopecia areata. After isolation, RNA underwent reverse transcription to generate cDNA as the sequencing template. The assay was immunoSEQ multiplex PCR, and TCRdb's table has in-frame clones only and misses some. The data hold under 350,000 clones, with 58% observed a single time. Treatment of the sample: oral pan-JAK inhibitor, 5-10 mg twice daily. The starting material was CD4+ T cells sorted from blood, obtained at week 24, from a patient treated with tofacitinib. The receptors here all came from a human donor with alopecia areata.

The CDR3, as DNA: TGTGCCAGCAGTTACCCCGGGACAGGGGCCGGCCAGCAGCCCCAGCATTTT. Encoded protein: CASSYPGTGAGQQPQHF. The chain links TRBV28 to TRBJ1-5, with 10 bases fitting TRBD1. V was clipped by 4 bases and J by 7 bases; unmatched bases: 13. The germline gives CDR1 MDHEN, CDR2 SYDVKM. The CDR3 has 17 amino acids.

The gene calls are TRBV7-9 and TRBJ1-5, with D unclear. Per the germline V gene, CDR1 is SEHNR and CDR2 is FQNEAQ (reference sequence). This CDR3 is built from 12 residues. Trimming stripped 0 bases from V and 11 bases from J, with 8 bases between. The CDR3 DNA is TGTGCCAGCAGCTTAGCAGCGAGAGCCCAGCATTTT. It yields the protein CASSLAARAQHF.

This chain uses TRBV30 with TRBJ1-1; D might be TRBD1 (5 bases). This CDR3 is 14 amino acids long. The germline gives CDR1 GTSNPN, CDR2 SVGIG (reference sequence). The V end lost 2 bases, the J end lost 4 bases, and 14 bases lay between the germline ends. The DNA for the CDR3 is TGTGCCTGGAGTAATAGGGGCCTCGGCACTGAAGCTTTCTTT. Amino acid sequence: CAWSNRGLGTEAFF. Combining the CDR3 with reference TRBV30 and TRBJ1-1 gives the whole variable domain SQTIHQWPATLVQPVGSPLSLECTVEGTSNPNLYWYRQAAGRGLQLLFYSVGIGQISSEVPQNLSASRPQDRQFILSSKKLLLSDSGFYLCAWSNRGLGTEAFFGQGTRLTVV.

The chain has TRBV23-1 and TRBJ1-5; D is unclear. TRBV23-1 has ORF status, its function being uncertain. The V end was cut by 4 bases, the J end by 0 bases, with 13 bases between. This CDR3 has 16 amino acids. The CDR3 bases are TGCGCCAGCAGTCTAGACCGACGGATTAGCAATCAGCCCCAGCATTTT. Translation gives CASSLDRRISNQPQHF.

This clone appeared once. The chain links TRBV30 to TRBJ1-5; D perhaps matches TRBD1 (5 bases). The CDR3 runs 15 residues. Germline V gives CDR1 GTSNPN, CDR2 SVGIG (reference sequence). Trimming took 1 base from V and 1 from J, leaving 11 bases between them. CDR3 in DNA: TGTGCCTGGAGTGGGGACCGGGGAAGCAATCAGCCCCAGCATTTT. Amino acids: CAWSGDRGSNQPQHF.

CDR3 sequence (DNA): TGTGCCAGTAGTATCGGCAGGCCTTATGGCTACACCTTC. Translated: CASSIGRPYGYTF. This chain links TRBV19 with TRBJ1-2; D uncertain. This CDR3 is built from 13 residues. The germline V gene encodes CDR1 LNHDA and CDR2 SQIVND (reference sequence). Trimming pared 3 bases from V and 5 bases from J, leaving 10 bases between.

V usage is TRBV19 and J usage is TRBJ1-1; D gene unclear. Germline V gene lookup returns CDR1 LNHDA and CDR2 SQIVND (reference sequence). The CDR3 consists of 14 residues. V lost 0 bases and J 7 bases, leaving 12 bases between the germline ends. This chain's CDR3 is CASSIDLSLGEAFF. The CDR3 coding sequence is TGTGCCAGTAGTATAGATCTATCCCTGGGTGAAGCTTTCTTT.

The chain couples TRBV5-6 to TRBJ1-2; a possible D gene is TRBD1 (5 bases). In germline, CDR1 is SGHDT, CDR2 YYEEEE. There are 13 residues in the CDR3. Trimming cost V 1 base and J 6 bases, with 10 bases left between them. This CDR3 reads CASSLMGDDGYTF. The CDR3 DNA is TGTGCCAGCAGCTTGATGGGGGACGATGGCTACACCTTC.

There are a few counts of this clone. J is TRBJ2-6 and V is TRBV27; no clear D gene. The V gene's germline CDR1 is MNHEY and CDR2 SMNVEV (reference sequence). Trimming took off 3 bases at V and 0 bases at J, with 12 bases between the two ends. The CDR3 length is 17 residues. The CDR3 coding sequence is TGTGCCAGCAGTTTCGACGGACGGTACTCTGGGGCCAACGTCCTGACTTTC. This gives the protein CASSFDGRYSGANVLTF.

This chain uses TRBV30 with TRBJ2-5, with D tentatively TRBD2 (5 bases). V was trimmed by 5 bases and J by 4 bases, leaving 8 bases between them. This CDR3 is 11 amino acids long. Germline CDR1 is GTSNPN and CDR2 is SVGIG (reference sequence). Here the CDR3 DNA reads TGTGCCTGGGCCGCGGGAGAGACCCAGTACTTC. Amino acids: CAWAAGETQYF.

This clone came up once. The chain links TRBV5-4 to TRBJ2-2; 8 nucleotides match TRBD1. The CDR3 is 14 residues long. J lost 8 bases, V lost 7 bases, and 10 bases had no gene match. Per the germline V gene, CDR1 is SGHNT and CDR2 is YYREEE (reference sequence). The CDR3 DNA sequence: TGTGCCAGCTCCGAGACAGGGGTTAAAGGGGAGCTGTTTTTT. It codes for CASSETGVKGELFF.

This clone was seen only a few times. This chain joins TRBV7-6 and TRBJ1-1; D is unresolved. Trimming removed 1 base from V and 2 bases from J, with 8 bases in between. The CDR3 is 14 residues long. Germline V lookup: CDR1 SGHVS, CDR2 FNYEAQ. CDR3 protein: CASSLGRRNTEAFF. In nucleotides, the CDR3 is TGTGCCAGCAGCTTAGGGCGCAGAAACACTGAAGCTTTCTTT.

This clone appeared a few times. This chain connects TRBV7-2 to TRBJ1-3; TRBD1 aligns across 7 bases. This CDR3 contains 12 residues. V lost 5 bases, J lost 15 bases, and 10 bases stayed unmatched. Germline V gene sequence: CDR1 SGHTA, CDR2 FQGNSA. CDR3 DNA: TGTGCCAGCAGCCCCGGGGGGGACAGAGAATATTTT. Translation: CASSPGGDREYF.

The chain uses TRBV5-4 and TRBJ1-2; D not certain. This CDR3 is built from 13 residues. Trimming cost V 0 bases and J 4 bases, with 7 bases left between them. Per the germline V gene, CDR1 is SGHNT and CDR2 is YYREEE (reference sequence). CDR3 sequence reads: CASSLEAVYGYTF. As DNA, the CDR3 is TGTGCCAGCAGCTTGGAGGCAGTCTATGGCTACACCTTC.

The chain has TRBV25-1 and TRBJ1-1; D unclear. The germline V and J ends were trimmed by 4 bases and 3 bases, with 9 bases remaining between them. Germline CDR1 MGHDK, CDR2 SYGVNS. This CDR3 is built from 13 residues. The CDR3 DNA reads TGTGCCAGCAGTGTGGAGATAGACACTGAAGCTTTCTTT. Translated, it gives CASSVEIDTEAFF.

This chain links TRBV9 with TRBJ2-6, with a weak D call TRBD1 (5 bases). The CDR3 is 16 amino acids. The ends were cut back, 0 bases at V and 1 base at J, with 8 bases in the middle. Germline CDR1 and CDR2: SGDLS and YYNGEE. CDR3 sequence: CASSVVSGSGANVLTF. In DNA form, the CDR3 reads TGTGCCAGCAGCGTAGTGTCAGGGTCTGGGGCCAACGTCCTGACTTTC. The variable domain in full, completed from reference TRBV9 and TRBJ2-6, reads DSGVTQTPKHLITATGQRVTLRCSPRSGDLSVYWYQQSLDQGLQFLIQYYNGEERAKGNILERFSAQQFPDLHSELNLSSLELGDSALYFCASSVVSGSGANVLTFGAGSRLTVL.

In its sample, this clone was seen a few times. The chain joins TRBV2 to TRBJ2-2; 7 bases line up with TRBD1. Trimming cost V 6 bases and J 1 base; bases outside gene matches: 8. The CDR3 covers 16 residues. Germline V gene sequence: CDR1 SNHLY, CDR2 FYNNEI. CDR3 region: CASSFLGQENTGELFF. As DNA, the CDR3 is TGTGCCAGCAGCTTTCTCGGACAGGAGAACACCGGGGAGCTGTTTTTT.

The V gene is TRBV15, the J gene TRBJ2-1; 8 bases are shared with TRBD2. V lost 5 bases and J lost 4; bases outside the gene matches: 7. Germline loops: CDR1 LNHNV, CDR2 YYDKDF (reference sequence). This CDR3 is built from 15 residues. This chain's CDR3 is CATSRGKRGYNEQFF. CDR3 DNA: TGTGCCACCAGCCGTGGCAAGCGGGGGTACAATGAGCAGTTCTTC.

The CDR3 DNA follows: TGTGCCAGCAGCTTAGGGGTCACTAGCACAGATACGCAGTATTTT. This encodes CASSLGVTSTDTQYF. The chain combines TRBV7-9 with TRBJ2-3; no firm D call. V was shortened by 1 base and J by 0 bases, with 8 bases between the two germline ends. The germline V gene has CDR1 SEHNR and CDR2 FQNEAQ (reference sequence). This CDR3 is 15 amino acids long.

The chain carries TRBV30 and TRBJ1-3, with D unresolved. In germline, CDR1 is GTSNPN, CDR2 SVGIG (reference sequence). The ends were cut back, 4 bases at V and 7 bases at J, with 11 bases in the middle. The length of the CDR3 is 12 residues. The CDR3 sequence: CAWTSERNTIYF. CDR3 DNA: TGTGCCTGGACCTCGGAGCGGAACACCATATATTTT.

As for this clone: Other nucleotide sequences from this sample produce the same CDR3. The chain links TRBV30 to TRBJ1-1; D is uncertain. The germline CDR1 and CDR2 sequences are GTSNPN and SVGIG (reference sequence). Trimming pared 0 bases from V and 2 bases from J, leaving 7 bases between. The CDR3 spans 13 residues. The CDR3 reads CAWSVGRNTEAFF. Here the CDR3 DNA reads TGTGCCTGGAGTGTAGGCCGAAACACTGAAGCTTTCTTT.

V and J are TRBV27 and TRBJ1-5; weak D call: TRBD1 (5 bases). V was cut by 3 bases and J by 7 bases, with 16 bases left in between. This CDR3 region has 15 residues. Germline lookup yields CDR1 MNHEY and CDR2 SMNVEV (reference sequence). The CDR3 DNA sequence: TGTGCCAGCAGTTTTTCGGGACGCAGAGGACAGCCCCAGCATTTT. Translated: CASSFSGRRGQPQHF.

This chain joins TRBV2 and TRBJ1-6; D unresolved. V was clipped by 6 bases and J by 8 bases, with 8 bases between them. From germline, CDR1 is SNHLY and CDR2 FYNNEI. The CDR3 has 12 amino acids. In DNA form, the CDR3 reads TGTGCCAGCAGCGAGACCTATTCACCCCTCCACTTT. Translating it yields CASSETYSPLHF. The full variable domain, completed using reference TRBV2 and TRBJ1-6, is EPEVTQTPSHQVTQMGQEVILRCVPISNHLYFYWYRQILGQKVEFLVSFYNNEISEKSEIFDDQFSVERPDGSNFTLKIRSTKLEDSAMYFCASSETYSPLHFGNGTRLTVT.